This T cell receptor (beta chain) appears in the sequencing data of a study of PD-1 blockade in mismatch repair-deficient tumors. Study-level information: Patients had about eleven mismatch repair-deficient cancer types and were previously treated and progressing. Notes on the study in general: After pembrolizumab, tumor-resident clones rose rapidly, then generally contracted before radiologic responses.

On this clone: Antigen specificity is unknown.

Germline V CDR1 and CDR2: SGHAT, FQNNGV. The V end was cut by 2 bases, the J end by 6 bases, with 14 bases between. The CDR3 runs 14 residues. TCRdb keeps only in-frame clones here, not all; method: immunoSEQ multiplex PCR. In the table there are about 34,000 clones, 80% of which are singletons. PCR or immunohistochemistry showed mismatch repair deficiency in every enrolled patient. The TCR-sequenced patients were three responders to pembrolizumab. This rearrangement joins TRBV11-2 to TRBJ2-7, with D perhaps matching TRBD1 (6 bases). The sample here was PBMCs, taken less than 7 weeks after starting pembrolizumab. The TCR originated in an adult with mismatch repair-deficient cancer. CDR3 DNA: TGTGCCAGCAGCTTAAGCCAGGGGACCGGCGAGCAGTACTTC. Amino acid sequence: CASSLSQGTGEQYF.